The 25 T cell receptor beta chains below were found in one sample sequenced in a study of blood T cell repertoires in COVID-19. The protocol was immunoSEQ multiplex PCR, while the TCRdb copy is restricted to in-frame clones and leaves out a portion. The sample contains approximately 100,000 clones, roughly 80% of which appear only once. Sequenced sample: peripheral blood. The receptors stem from a man aged 65 to 85 with active or convalescent COVID-19.

This chain uses TRBV12-5 with TRBJ2-1; the D gene is possibly TRBD2 (6 bases). The germline V gene encodes CDR1 LGHNT and CDR2 FRNRAP. V was shortened by 1 base and J by 5 bases, with 18 bases between the two germline ends. CDR3 length: 17 amino acids. CDR3 sequence (DNA): TGTGCTAGTGGTTTGGACTTCCGGGACTCAACAGACAATGAGCAGTTCTTC. It translates to CASGLDFRDSTDNEQFF.

The V gene is TRBV6-1, the J gene TRBJ1-2, with 9 bases lining up with TRBD1. Unmatched junction bases numbered 4, after V lost 2 bases and J lost 6 bases. CDR3 length: 14 amino acids. The germline gives CDR1 MNHNS, CDR2 SASEGT. The CDR3 coding sequence is TGTGCCAGCAGTGAATGGGACAGGGTAAATGGCTACACCTTC. It encodes CASSEWDRVNGYTF.

There are a few counts of this clone. The chain has TRBV6-2 or TRBV6-3 and TRBJ1-1; D unclear. V was clipped by 5 bases and J by 3 bases, with 10 bases between them. This CDR3 has 13 amino acids. Germline V gene lookup returns CDR1 MNHEY and CDR2 SVGEGT. CDR3 sequence reads: CASSQREYTEAFF. DNA of the CDR3: TGTGCCAGCAGTCAGAGGGAGTACACTGAAGCTTTCTTT.

CDR3 region: CAIGEGVGTDFREGYTF. The CDR3 DNA reads TGTGCCATCGGGGAAGGGGTGGGGACAGACTTCAGAGAAGGCTACACCTTC. This chain uses TRBV10-3 with TRBJ1-2; TRBD1 matches at 7 bases. J lost 8 bases, V lost 8 bases, and 23 bases had no gene match. Germline V gene sequence: CDR1 ENHRY, CDR2 SYGVKD. There are 17 residues in the CDR3.

The chain couples TRBV5-1 to TRBJ2-1; 8 nucleotides align to TRBD1. The CDR3 extends over 12 amino acids. The V gene's germline CDR1 is SGHRS and CDR2 YFSETQ. J gave up 9 bases and V 1 base, and 0 bases lay outside the gene matches. CDR3 in amino acids: CASSLTGGEQFF. DNA of the CDR3: TGCGCCAGCAGCTTGACAGGGGGTGAGCAGTTCTTC.

J is TRBJ1-6 and V is TRBV7-9; TRBD1 is a possible D gene (5 bases). The CDR3 spans 15 residues. Germline values: CDR1 SEHNR, CDR2 FQNEAQ (reference sequence). V was clipped by 1 base and J by 10 bases, with 14 bases between them. The CDR3 is CASSLDVAKGSPLHF. The DNA for the CDR3 is TGTGCCAGCAGCTTAGACGTAGCTAAGGGGTCACCCCTCCACTTT.

The chain uses TRBV7-6 and TRBJ2-5, with TRBD1 as a possible D gene (5 bases). V lost 1 base to trimming and J lost 7 bases, with 16 bases between them. Germline values: CDR1 SGHVS, CDR2 FNYEAQ. The CDR3 is made up of 15 amino acids. CDR3 bases: TGTGCCAGCAGCTTAGAGGCAGGGTTGGACGCGACCCAGTACTTC. Its translation is CASSLEAGLDATQYF.

V usage is TRBV28 and J usage is TRBJ1-6; maybe TRBD1 (6 bases). CDR3 length: 16 residues. Trimming shortened V by 4 bases and J by 7 bases, and 17 bases separated the two germline ends. Germline V gene sequence: CDR1 MDHEN, CDR2 SYDVKM. The CDR3 sequence is CASSSSTTGSNSPLHF. The CDR3 DNA is TGTGCCAGCAGTTCATCAACGACAGGATCCAATTCACCCCTCCACTTT.

This clone was picked up a small number of times. The J gene is TRBJ1-2, the V gene TRBV6-5, with D perhaps matching TRBD1 (5 bases). The CDR3 extends over 13 amino acids. Germline-derived CDR1 and CDR2 are MNHEY and SVGAGI. Between the trimmed V and J ends, which lost 6 bases and 4 bases, there was a span of 12 bases. CDR3 region: CASSSWGGYGYTF. CDR3 in DNA: TGTGCCAGCAGCTCCTGGGGGGGCTATGGCTACACCTTC.

The V call is TRBV4-1, the J call TRBJ2-1; D ambiguous. This CDR3 has 15 residues. Germline-derived CDR1 and CDR2 are MGHRA and YSYEKL. V was trimmed by 0 bases and J by 5 bases, leaving 11 bases between them. CDR3 sequence reads: CASSQENQVDNEQFF. In DNA form, the CDR3 reads TGCGCCAGCAGCCAAGAAAACCAGGTCGACAATGAGCAGTTCTTC.

This sequence joins TRBV6-5 and TRBJ1-5, with 11 bases lining up with TRBD1. This CDR3 has 13 amino acids. Germline assignment: CDR1 MNHEY and CDR2 SVGAGI. V was pared by 6 bases and J by 10 bases, with 5 bases of the junction left unmatched. The chain's CDR3 is CASSGQGAGPQHF. The CDR3 DNA sequence: TGTGCCAGCAGCGGACAGGGGGCTGGACCCCAGCATTTT.

This sequence joins TRBV28 and TRBJ1-1; 10 nucleotides align to TRBD1. CDR1 and CDR2 (germline): MDHEN, SYDVKM. The CDR3 spans 18 residues. The ends lost 4 bases at V and 0 bases at J; junction bases unmatched: 11. CDR3 DNA sequence: TGTGCCAGCAGTTCCTCGGACAGGGGGACCATTCTGAACACTGAAGCTTTCTTT. Protein: CASSSSDRGTILNTEAFF.

The V call is TRBV19, the J call TRBJ2-7; 7 nucleotides agree with TRBD2. Per the germline V gene, CDR1 is LNHDA and CDR2 is SQIVND (reference sequence). J lost 5 bases, V lost 5 bases, and 12 bases had no gene match. The CDR3 has 15 residues. In DNA form, the CDR3 reads TGTGCCAGTAGTCCCCAATGGACTAGATCGGACGAGCAGTACTTC. This translates into CASSPQWTRSDEQYF.

The V call is TRBV6-6, the J call TRBJ2-7; tentative D call: TRBD2 (5 bases). Germline CDR1 and CDR2: MNHNY and SVGAGI (reference sequence). The CDR3 is made up of 16 amino acids. The V gene lost 4 bases and the J gene lost 0 bases, with 16 bases spanning the gap. The CDR3 here is CASSSSLPGSSYEQYF. The CDR3 DNA follows: TGTGCCAGCAGTTCCTCTCTGCCGGGGTCCTCCTACGAGCAGTACTTC.

The gene calls are TRBV28 and TRBJ1-5; no reliable D call. V was pared by 6 bases and J by 0 bases, with 12 bases between. CDR3 length: 15 amino acids. In germline, CDR1 is MDHEN, CDR2 SYDVKM. The DNA for the CDR3 is TGTGCCAGCAGGAGCGACGGGTATAGCAATCAGCCCCAGCATTTT. Protein sequence: CASRSDGYSNQPQHF.

V is TRBV7-3 and J is TRBJ2-1, with TRBD1 matching 7 bases. There are 16 residues in the CDR3. The germline gives CDR1 SGHTA, CDR2 FQGTGA. V gave up 2 bases and J gave up 1 base; unmatched junction bases: 5. The CDR3 DNA follows: TGTGCCAGCAGCTTATTGGGGGACAGTTCCTACAATGAGCAGTTCTTC. Protein: CASSLLGDSSYNEQFF. Supplemented by reference TRBV7-3 and TRBJ2-1, the full variable domain reads GAGVSQTPSNKVTEKGKYVELRCDPISGHTALYWYRQSLGQGPEFLIYFQGTGAADDSGLPNDRFFAVRPEGSVSTLKIQRTERGDSAVYLCASSLLGDSSYNEQFFGPGTRLTVL.

J is TRBJ1-5 and V is TRBV28; the D gene is possibly TRBD1 (5 bases). CDR1 and CDR2 (germline): MDHEN, SYDVKM. Trimming removed 6 bases at V and 4 bases at J, with 10 bases between. This CDR3 spans 13 amino acids. CDR3 nucleotide sequence: TGTGCCAGCAGGACACAGGTTAATCAGCCCCAGCATTTT. Translating it yields CASRTQVNQPQHF.

This chain connects TRBV12-5 to TRBJ1-5; 7 bases map to TRBD1. The CDR3 is 14 amino acids. Germline values: CDR1 LGHNT, CDR2 FRNRAP. Germline trimming cut 3 bases from V and 9 bases from J; bases unmatched to any gene: 8. CDR3 loop: CASGFGQADPPQHF. CDR3 bases: TGTGCTAGTGGTTTCGGACAGGCTGATCCGCCCCAGCATTTT.

The chain is built from TRBV5-4 and TRBJ2-5; TRBD2 agrees at 9 bases. Germline V lookup: CDR1 SGHNT, CDR2 YYREEE (reference sequence). The CDR3 loop spans 15 amino acids. After removal of 0 bases from V and 4 bases from J, the junction contained 4 bases not matched to a gene. CDR3 in DNA: TGTGCCAGCAGCTTGGGCGGGGGGGCCTCAGAGACCCAGTACTTC. Translating gives CASSLGGGASETQYF. The whole variable domain, remainder taken from reference TRBV5-4 and TRBJ2-5, is ETGVTQSPTHLIKTRGQQVTLRCSSQSGHNTVSWYQQALGQGPQFIFQYYREEENGRGNFPPRFSGLQFPNYSSELNVNALELDDSALYLCASSLGGGASETQYFGPGTRLLVL.

V gene TRBV7-2 combines with J gene TRBJ2-5, with 7 bases fitting TRBD1. The germline V gene encodes CDR1 SGHTA and CDR2 FQGNSA. V shed 6 bases and J 5 bases; nucleotides not matched to a gene: 12. The CDR3 runs to 15 residues. This CDR3 is CASSSYQGVGETQYF. The CDR3 nucleotides are TGTGCCAGCAGTTCGTACCAGGGGGTTGGGGAGACCCAGTACTTC.

This rearrangement joins TRBV5-1 to TRBJ1-1; D is undetermined. The CDR3 covers 14 residues. The V and J ends lost 4 bases and 3 bases respectively, with 13 bases between them. Germline CDR1 SGHRS, CDR2 YFSETQ. The CDR3 loop is CASSPSRLDTEAFF. In DNA form, the CDR3 reads TGCGCCAGCAGCCCGTCGCGGTTAGACACTGAAGCTTTCTTT.

The chain carries TRBV5-1 and TRBJ2-3, with D unresolved. The CDR3 is made up of 15 amino acids. Germline V lookup: CDR1 SGHRS, CDR2 YFSETQ. V was clipped by 0 bases and J by 2 bases, with 10 bases between them. CDR3 loop: CASSLAGSPTDTQYF. CDR3 DNA sequence: TGCGCCAGCAGCTTGGCCGGTTCCCCCACAGATACGCAGTATTTT.

V is TRBV5-1 and J is TRBJ1-1; D is uncertain. V lost 4 bases, J lost 1 base, and 8 bases lay in between. Germline V gene sequence: CDR1 SGHRS, CDR2 YFSETQ. The CDR3 contains 13 residues. Written as DNA, the CDR3 is TGCGCCAGCAGCCCGCGATCGAACACTGAAGCTTTCTTT. Translating gives CASSPRSNTEAFF.

The rearrangement joins TRBV7-3 to TRBJ1-1; D gene uncertain. The CDR3 totals 13 residues. Germline V CDR1 and CDR2: SGHTA, FQGTGA. V was clipped by 2 bases and J by 3 bases, with 7 bases between them. The DNA for the CDR3 is TGTGCCAGCAGCTTACCGGGAGACACTGAAGCTTTCTTT. Amino acid sequence: CASSLPGDTEAFF. The variable domain in full, completed from reference TRBV7-3 and TRBJ1-1, reads GAGVSQTPSNKVTEKGKYVELRCDPISGHTALYWYRQSLGQGPEFLIYFQGTGAADDSGLPNDRFFAVRPEGSVSTLKIQRTERGDSAVYLCASSLPGDTEAFFGQGTRLTVV.

The chain recombines TRBV28 with TRBJ1-2, with D uncertain. The germline CDR1 and CDR2 sequences are MDHEN and SYDVKM. This CDR3 has 14 amino acids. V was pared by 3 bases and J by 5 bases, with 13 bases between. CDR3: CASSFSAEGYGYTF. CDR3 coding DNA: TGTGCCAGCAGTTTTAGCGCGGAGGGTTATGGCTACACCTTC.